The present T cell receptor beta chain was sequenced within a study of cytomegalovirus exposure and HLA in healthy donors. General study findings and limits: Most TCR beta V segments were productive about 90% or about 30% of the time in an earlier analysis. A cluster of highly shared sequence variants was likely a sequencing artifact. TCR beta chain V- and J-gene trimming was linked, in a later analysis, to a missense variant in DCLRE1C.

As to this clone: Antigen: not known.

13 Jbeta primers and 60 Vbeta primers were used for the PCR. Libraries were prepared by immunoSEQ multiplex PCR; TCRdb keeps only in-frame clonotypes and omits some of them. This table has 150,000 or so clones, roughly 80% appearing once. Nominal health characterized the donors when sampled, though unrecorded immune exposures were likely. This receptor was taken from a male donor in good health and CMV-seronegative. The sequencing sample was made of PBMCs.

CDR3 in DNA: TGTGCCAGCAGCTTGGATAGCTATGGCTACACCTTC. It translates to CASSLDSYGYTF. V gene TRBV5-6 combines with J gene TRBJ1-2; D gene unclear. Trimming pared 0 bases from V and 4 bases from J, leaving 4 bases between. Germline CDR1 is SGHDT and CDR2 is YYEEEE. This CDR3 is 12 amino acids long.